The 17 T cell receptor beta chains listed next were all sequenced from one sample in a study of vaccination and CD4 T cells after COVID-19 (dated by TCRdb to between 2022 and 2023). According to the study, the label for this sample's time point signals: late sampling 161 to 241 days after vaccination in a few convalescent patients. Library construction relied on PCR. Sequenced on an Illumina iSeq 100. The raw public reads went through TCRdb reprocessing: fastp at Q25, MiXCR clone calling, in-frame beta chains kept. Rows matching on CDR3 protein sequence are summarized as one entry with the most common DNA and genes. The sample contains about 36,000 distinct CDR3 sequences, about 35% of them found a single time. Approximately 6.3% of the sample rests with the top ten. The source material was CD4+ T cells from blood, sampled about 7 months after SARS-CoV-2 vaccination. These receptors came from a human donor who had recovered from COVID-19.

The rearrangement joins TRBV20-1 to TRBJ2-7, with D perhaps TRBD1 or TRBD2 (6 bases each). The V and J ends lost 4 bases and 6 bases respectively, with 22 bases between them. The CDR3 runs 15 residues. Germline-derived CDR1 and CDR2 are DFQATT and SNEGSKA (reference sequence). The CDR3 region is CSANDRRAEYGEQYF. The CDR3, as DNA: TGCAGTGCTAATGACAGGAGGGCCGAATACGGCGAGCAGTACTTC.

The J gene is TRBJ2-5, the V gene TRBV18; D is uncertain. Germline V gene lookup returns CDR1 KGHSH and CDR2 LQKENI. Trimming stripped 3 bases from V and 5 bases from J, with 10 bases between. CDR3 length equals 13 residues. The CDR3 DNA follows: TGTGCCAGCTCACCCATAGTTCTTGAGACCCAGTACTTC. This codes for CASSPIVLETQYF. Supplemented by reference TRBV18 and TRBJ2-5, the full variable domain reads NAGVMQNPRHLVRRRGQEARLRCSPMKGHSHVYWYRQLPEEGLKFMVYLQKENIIDESGMPKERFSAEFPKEGPSILRIQQVVRGDSAAYFCASSPIVLETQYFGPGTRLLVL.

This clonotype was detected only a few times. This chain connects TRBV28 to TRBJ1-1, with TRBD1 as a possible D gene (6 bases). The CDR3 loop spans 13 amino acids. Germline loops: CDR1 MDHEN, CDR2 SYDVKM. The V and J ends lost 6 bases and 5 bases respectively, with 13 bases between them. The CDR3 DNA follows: TGTGCCAGCAGCCTCAGCCAGGGGACTGAAGCTTTCTTT. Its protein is CASSLSQGTEAFF.

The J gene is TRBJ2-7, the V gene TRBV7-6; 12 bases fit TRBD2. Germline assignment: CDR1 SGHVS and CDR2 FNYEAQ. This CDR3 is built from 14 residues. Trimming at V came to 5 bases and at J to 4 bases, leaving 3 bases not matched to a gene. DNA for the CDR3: TGTGCCAGCAGCGCGACTAGCGGGAGTTACGAGCAGTACTTC. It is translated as CASSATSGSYEQYF.

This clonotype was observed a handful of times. Written as DNA, the CDR3 is TGTGCCAGCAGTTACTCTGCCGGGACAGGGTACATAGGCAATCAGCCCCAGCATTTT. Protein sequence: CASSYSAGTGYIGNQPQHF. V is TRBV6-2 or TRBV6-3 and J is TRBJ1-5; 9 positions match TRBD1. The CDR3 covers 19 residues. V shed 0 bases, J shed 2 bases, and the junction held 11 bases outside the gene matches. Germline loops: CDR1 MNHEY, CDR2 SVGEGT.

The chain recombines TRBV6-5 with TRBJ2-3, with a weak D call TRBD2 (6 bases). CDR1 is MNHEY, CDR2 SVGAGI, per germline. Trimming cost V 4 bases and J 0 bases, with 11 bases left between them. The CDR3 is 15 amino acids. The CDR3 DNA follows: TGTGCCAGCAGTTTTAGCGGAACTAGCACAGATACGCAGTATTTT. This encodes CASSFSGTSTDTQYF.

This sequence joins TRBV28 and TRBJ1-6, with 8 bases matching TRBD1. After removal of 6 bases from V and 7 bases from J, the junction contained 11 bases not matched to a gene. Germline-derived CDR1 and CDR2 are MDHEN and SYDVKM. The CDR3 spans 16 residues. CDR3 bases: TGTGCCAGCAGCCCAACAGGGGGGATTGAGAATTCACCCCTCCACTTT. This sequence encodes CASSPTGGIENSPLHF.

The CDR3: CASRRGSTEAFF. The CDR3 DNA sequence: TGTGCCAGCCGTCGGGGCAGCACTGAAGCTTTCTTT. V gene TRBV27 combines with J gene TRBJ1-1; a weak D match, TRBD1 (5 bases). Trimming shortened V by 8 bases and J by 4 bases, and 11 bases separated the two germline ends. The CDR3 covers 12 residues. Germline loops: CDR1 MNHEY, CDR2 SMNVEV (reference sequence).

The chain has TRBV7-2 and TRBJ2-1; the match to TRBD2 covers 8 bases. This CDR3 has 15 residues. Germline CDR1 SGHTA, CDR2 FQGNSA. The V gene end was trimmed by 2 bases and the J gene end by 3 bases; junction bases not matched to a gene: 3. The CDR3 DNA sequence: TGTGCCAGCAGCTTAACGGGAGGGATCTACAATGAGCAGTTCTTC. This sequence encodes CASSLTGGIYNEQFF.

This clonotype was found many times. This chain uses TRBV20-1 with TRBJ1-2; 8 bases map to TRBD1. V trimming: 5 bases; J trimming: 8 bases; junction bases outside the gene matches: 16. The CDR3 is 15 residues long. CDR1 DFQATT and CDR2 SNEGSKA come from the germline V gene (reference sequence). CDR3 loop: CSAQFWTGLVGGYTF. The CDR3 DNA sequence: TGCAGTGCTCAATTTTGGACAGGGCTCGTCGGGGGCTACACCTTC.

The CDR3, as DNA: TGTGCCAGCAGTTTATCGGACTCCTACGAGCAGTACTTC. Protein product: CASSLSDSYEQYF. The chain links TRBV27 to TRBJ2-7, with D uncertain. CDR1 and CDR2 from the germline V gene are MNHEY and SMNVEV (reference sequence). The CDR3 is 13 residues long. The V gene lost 0 bases and the J gene lost 0 bases, with 3 bases spanning the gap.

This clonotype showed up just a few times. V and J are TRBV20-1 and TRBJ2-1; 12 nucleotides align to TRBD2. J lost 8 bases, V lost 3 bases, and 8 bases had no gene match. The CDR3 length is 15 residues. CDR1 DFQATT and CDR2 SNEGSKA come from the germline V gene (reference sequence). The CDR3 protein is CSARKTSGRIDEQFF. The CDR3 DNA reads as TGCAGTGCTAGGAAGACTAGCGGGAGAATTGATGAGCAGTTCTTC.

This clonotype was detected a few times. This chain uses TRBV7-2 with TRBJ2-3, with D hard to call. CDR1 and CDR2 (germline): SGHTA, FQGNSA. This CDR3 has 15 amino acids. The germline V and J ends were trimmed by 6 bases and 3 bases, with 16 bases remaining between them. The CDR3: CASSIIGVSTDTQYF. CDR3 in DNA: TGTGCCAGCAGTATCATTGGGGTTTCGACAGATACGCAGTATTTT.

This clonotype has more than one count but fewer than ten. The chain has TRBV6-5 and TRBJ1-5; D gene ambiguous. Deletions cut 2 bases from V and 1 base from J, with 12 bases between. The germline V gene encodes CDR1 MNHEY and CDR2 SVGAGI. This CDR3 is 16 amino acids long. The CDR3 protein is CASSYDRVLSNQPQHF. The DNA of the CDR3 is TGTGCCAGCAGTTACGATAGGGTCCTAAGCAATCAGCCCCAGCATTTT.

CDR3 bases: TGTGCCAGCAGCTTAACTAGCGGGAGGGCGGCGAACACCGGGGAGCTGTTTTTT. It encodes CASSLTSGRAANTGELFF. The rearrangement uses TRBV7-3 and TRBJ2-2, with 11 positions matching TRBD2. CDR3 length equals 18 residues. J was trimmed by 0 bases and V by 0 bases; bases with no gene match: 3. Looked up from germline, CDR1 is SGHTA and CDR2 is FQGTGA.

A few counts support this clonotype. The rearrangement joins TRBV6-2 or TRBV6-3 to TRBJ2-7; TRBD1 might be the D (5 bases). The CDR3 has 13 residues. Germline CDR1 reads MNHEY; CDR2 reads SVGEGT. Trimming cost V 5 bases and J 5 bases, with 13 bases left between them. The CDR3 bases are TGTGCCAGCAGTAGGGGTGGCGGCAACGAGCAGTACTTC. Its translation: CASSRGGGNEQYF.

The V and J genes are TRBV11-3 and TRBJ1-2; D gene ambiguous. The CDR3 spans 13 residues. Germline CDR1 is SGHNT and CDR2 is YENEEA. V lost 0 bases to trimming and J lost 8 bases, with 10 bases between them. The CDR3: CASSLEGRGGYTF. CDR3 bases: TGTGCCAGCAGCTTAGAAGGGAGAGGGGGCTACACCTTC.